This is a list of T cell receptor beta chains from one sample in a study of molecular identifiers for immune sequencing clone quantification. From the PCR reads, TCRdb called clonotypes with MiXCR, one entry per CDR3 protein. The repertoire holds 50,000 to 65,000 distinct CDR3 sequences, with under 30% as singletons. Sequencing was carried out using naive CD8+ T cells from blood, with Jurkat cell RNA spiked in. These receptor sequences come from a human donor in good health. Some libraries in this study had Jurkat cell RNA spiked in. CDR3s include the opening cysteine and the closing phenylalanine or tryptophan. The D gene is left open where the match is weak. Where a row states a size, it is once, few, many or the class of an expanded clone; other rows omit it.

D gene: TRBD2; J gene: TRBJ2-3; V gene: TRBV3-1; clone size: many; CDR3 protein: CASSQDSRELNTQYF; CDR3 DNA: TGTGCCAGCAGCCAAGACTCGCGGGAGCTGAATACGCAGTATTTT
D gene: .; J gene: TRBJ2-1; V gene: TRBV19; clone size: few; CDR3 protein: CASSIEDNSYNEQFF; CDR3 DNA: TGTGCCAGTAGTATAGAAGACAACTCCTACAATGAGCAGTTCTTC
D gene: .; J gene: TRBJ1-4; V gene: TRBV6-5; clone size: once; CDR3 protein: CASSPIYGGTNGKVFF; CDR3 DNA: TGTGCCAGCAGTCCAATCTACGGGGGGACTAATGGAAAAGTGTTTTTT
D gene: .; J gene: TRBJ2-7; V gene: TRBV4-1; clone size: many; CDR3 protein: CASSQGRGTSYEQYF; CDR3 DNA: TGCGCCAGCAGCCAAGGCAGGGGAACTTCCTACGAGCAGTACTTC
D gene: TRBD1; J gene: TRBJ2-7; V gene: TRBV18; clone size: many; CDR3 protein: CASSPPGQGNEQYF; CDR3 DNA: TGTGCCAGCTCACCACCTGGACAGGGGAACGAGCAGTACTTC
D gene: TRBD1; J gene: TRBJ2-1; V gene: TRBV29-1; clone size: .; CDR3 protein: CSVEGQGAYNEQFF; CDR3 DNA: TGCAGCGTTGAGGGACAGGGGGCCTACAATGAGCAGTTCTTC
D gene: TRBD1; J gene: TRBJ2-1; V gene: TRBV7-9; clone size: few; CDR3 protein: CASSYIQGETYNEQFF; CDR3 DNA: TGTGCCAGCAGCTACATACAGGGGGAAACCTACAATGAGCAGTTCTTC
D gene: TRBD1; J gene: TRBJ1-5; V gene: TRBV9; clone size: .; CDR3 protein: CASSVEGGGNQPQHF; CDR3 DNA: TGTGCCAGCAGCGTAGAAGGGGGCGGCAATCAGCCCCAGCATTTT
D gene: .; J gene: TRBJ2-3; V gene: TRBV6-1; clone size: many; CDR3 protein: CASSEVSSAYTDTQYF; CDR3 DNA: TGTGCCAGCAGTGAAGTGAGTAGCGCCTACACAGATACGCAGTATTTT
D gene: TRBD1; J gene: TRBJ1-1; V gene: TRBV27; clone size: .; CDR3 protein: CASSYQGGLGNTEAFF; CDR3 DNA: TGTGCCAGCAGTTACCAGGGGGGGCTGGGGAACACTGAAGCTTTCTTT
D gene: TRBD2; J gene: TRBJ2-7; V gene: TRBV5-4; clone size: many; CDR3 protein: CASSVGTSQKYF; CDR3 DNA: TGTGCCAGCAGCGTGGGGACTAGCCAAAAATACTTC
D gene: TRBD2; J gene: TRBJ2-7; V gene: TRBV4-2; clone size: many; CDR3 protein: CASSHAGTSEEQYF; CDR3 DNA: TGTGCCAGCAGCCACGCCGGGACTAGCGAGGAGCAGTACTTC
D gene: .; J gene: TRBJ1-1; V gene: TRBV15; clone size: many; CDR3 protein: CATSRGGGPVTEAFF; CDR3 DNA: TGTGCCACCAGCAGAGGTGGGGGCCCGGTCACTGAAGCTTTCTTT
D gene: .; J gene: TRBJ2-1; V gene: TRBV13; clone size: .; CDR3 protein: CASSLDFNEQFF; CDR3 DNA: TGTGCCAGCAGCTTAGATTTCAATGAGCAGTTCTTC
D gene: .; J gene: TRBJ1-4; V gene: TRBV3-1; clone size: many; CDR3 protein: CASSQESDEKLFF; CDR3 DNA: TGTGCCAGCAGCCAAGAATCGGATGAAAAACTGTTTTTT
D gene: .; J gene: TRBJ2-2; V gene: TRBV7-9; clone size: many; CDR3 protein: CASSALRGANTGELFF; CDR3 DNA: TGTGCCAGCAGCGCGCTAAGGGGCGCGAACACCGGGGAGCTGTTTTTT
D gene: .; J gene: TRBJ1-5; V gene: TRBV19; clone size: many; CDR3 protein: CASSIAGYSNQPQHF; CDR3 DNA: TGTGCCAGTAGTATAGCAGGGTATAGCAATCAGCCCCAGCATTTT
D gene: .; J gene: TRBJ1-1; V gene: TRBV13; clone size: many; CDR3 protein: CASSPPGVVTEAFF; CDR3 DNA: TGTGCCAGCAGTCCCCCGGGGGTGGTCACTGAAGCTTTCTTT
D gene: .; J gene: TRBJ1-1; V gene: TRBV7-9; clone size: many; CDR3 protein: CASSLWTTEAFF; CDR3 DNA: TGTGCCAGCAGCTTATGGACCACTGAAGCTTTCTTT
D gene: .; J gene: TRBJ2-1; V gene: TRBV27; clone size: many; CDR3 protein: CASSAGTKIYNEQFF; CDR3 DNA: TGTGCCAGCAGTGCCGGGACAAAGATTTACAATGAGCAGTTCTTC
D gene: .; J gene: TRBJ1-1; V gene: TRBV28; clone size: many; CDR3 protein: CASSLYSGSMNTEAFF; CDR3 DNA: TGTGCCAGCAGTTTATATTCTGGGTCCATGAACACTGAAGCTTTCTTT
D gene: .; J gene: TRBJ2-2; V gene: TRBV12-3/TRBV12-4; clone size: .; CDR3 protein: CASSFSGLRPRLVTNTGELYF; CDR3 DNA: TGTGCCAGCAGTTTCTCTGGACTTCGACCACGATTAGTAACGAACACCGGGGAGCTGTATTTT
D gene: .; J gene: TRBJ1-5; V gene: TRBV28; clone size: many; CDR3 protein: CASRWTGSQPQHF; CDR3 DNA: TGTGCCAGCAGGTGGACGGGATCTCAGCCCCAGCATTTT
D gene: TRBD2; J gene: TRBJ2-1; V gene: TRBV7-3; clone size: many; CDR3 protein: CASSPGLHYNEQFF; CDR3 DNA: TGTGCCAGCAGCCCGGGACTACACTACAATGAGCAGTTCTTC
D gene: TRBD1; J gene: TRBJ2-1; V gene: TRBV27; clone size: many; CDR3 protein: CASYRGAKYNEQFF; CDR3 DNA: TGTGCCAGTTACAGGGGCGCAAAGTACAATGAGCAGTTCTTC
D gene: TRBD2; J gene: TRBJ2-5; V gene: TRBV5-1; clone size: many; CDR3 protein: CASTSGGGGQETQYF; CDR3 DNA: TGCGCCAGCACTAGCGGGGGAGGCGGGCAAGAGACCCAGTACTTC
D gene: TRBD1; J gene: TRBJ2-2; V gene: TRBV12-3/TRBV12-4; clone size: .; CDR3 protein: CASRSWTGTNTGELLF; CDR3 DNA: TGTGCCAGCAGATCCTGGACAGGGACGAACACCGGGGAGCTGCTTTTT
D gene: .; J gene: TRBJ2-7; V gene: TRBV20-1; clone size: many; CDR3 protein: CSAADMDSYEQYF; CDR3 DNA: TGCAGTGCTGCCGACATGGACTCCTACGAGCAGTACTTC
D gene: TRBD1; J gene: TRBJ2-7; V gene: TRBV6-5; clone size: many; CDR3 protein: CASSYYGDRAGYEQYF; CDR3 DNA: TGTGCCAGCAGTTACTATGGGGACAGGGCTGGGTACGAGCAGTACTTC
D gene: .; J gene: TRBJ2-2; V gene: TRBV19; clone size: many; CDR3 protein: CASSITSKGTGELFF; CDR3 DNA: TGTGCCAGTAGTATAACTAGTAAGGGGACCGGGGAGCTGTTTTTT
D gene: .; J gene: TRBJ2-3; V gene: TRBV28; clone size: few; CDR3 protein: CASSDTPGTAADTQYF; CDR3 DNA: TGTGCCAGCAGTGACACCCCCGGGACTGCTGCAGATACGCAGTATTTT
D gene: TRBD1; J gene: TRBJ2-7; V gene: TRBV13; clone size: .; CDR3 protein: CASSSGGPCEQCF; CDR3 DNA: TGTGCCAGCAGCTCAGGGGGACCCTGCGAGCAGTGCTTC
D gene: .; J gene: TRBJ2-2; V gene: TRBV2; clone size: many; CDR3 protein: CASSPSRDTNTGELFF; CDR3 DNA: TGTGCCAGCAGTCCCTCCCGGGACACGAACACCGGGGAGCTGTTTTTT
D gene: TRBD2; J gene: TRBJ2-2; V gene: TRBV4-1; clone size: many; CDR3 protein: CASSPLLAGVGGELFF; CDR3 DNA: TGCGCCAGCAGCCCCTTACTAGCGGGGGTCGGCGGGGAGCTGTTTTTT
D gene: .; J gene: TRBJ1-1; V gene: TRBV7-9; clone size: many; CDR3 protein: CASSLAVGMNTEAFF; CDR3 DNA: TGTGCCAGCAGCTTAGCCGTAGGCATGAACACTGAAGCTTTCTTT
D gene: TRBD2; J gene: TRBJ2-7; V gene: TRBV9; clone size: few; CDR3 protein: CASSVGASGNLYEQYF; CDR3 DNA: TGTGCCAGCAGCGTAGGGGCTAGCGGGAACCTTTACGAGCAGTACTTC
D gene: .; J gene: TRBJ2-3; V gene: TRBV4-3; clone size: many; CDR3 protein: CASSHTPRLGTDTQYF; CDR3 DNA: TGCGCCAGCAGCCACACTCCCCGTCTAGGCACAGATACGCAGTATTTT
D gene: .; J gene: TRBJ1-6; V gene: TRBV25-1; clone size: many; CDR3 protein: CASSELDAEYNSPLHF; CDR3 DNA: TGTGCCAGCAGTGAATTGGATGCAGAATATAATTCACCCCTCCACTTT
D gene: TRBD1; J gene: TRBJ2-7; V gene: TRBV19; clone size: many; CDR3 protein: CASSTTGSNYEQYF; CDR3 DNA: TGTGCCAGTAGTACGACAGGGTCCAATTACGAGCAGTACTTC
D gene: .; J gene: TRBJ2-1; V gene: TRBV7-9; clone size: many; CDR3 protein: CASSLVSNEQFF; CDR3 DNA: TGTGCCAGCAGCTTAGTTTCCAATGAGCAGTTCTTC
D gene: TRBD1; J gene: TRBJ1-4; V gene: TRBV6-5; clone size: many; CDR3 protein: CASSSGTVNEKLFF; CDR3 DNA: TGTGCCAGCAGTTCCGGGACAGTTAATGAAAAACTGTTTTTT
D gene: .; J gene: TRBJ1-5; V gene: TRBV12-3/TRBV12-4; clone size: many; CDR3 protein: CASSLERITGQPQHF; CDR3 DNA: TGTGCCAGCAGTTTAGAGAGGATAACCGGGCAGCCCCAGCATTTT
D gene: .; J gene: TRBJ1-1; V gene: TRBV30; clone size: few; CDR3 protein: CAWSLGDAEAFF; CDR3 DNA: TGTGCCTGGAGTTTGGGGGACGCTGAAGCTTTCTTT
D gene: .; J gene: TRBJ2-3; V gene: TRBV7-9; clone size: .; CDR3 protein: CASSLGGTGSFPQYF; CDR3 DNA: TGTGCCAGCAGCTTAGGTGGTACAGGGAGCTTTCCGCAGTATTTT
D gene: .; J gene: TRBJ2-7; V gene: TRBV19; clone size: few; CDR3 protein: CASSIGLGYINEQYF; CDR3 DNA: TGTGCCAGTAGTATAGGTCTGGGGTATATCAACGAGCAGTACTTC
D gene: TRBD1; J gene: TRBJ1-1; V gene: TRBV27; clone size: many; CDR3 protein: CASSLQGVNTEAFF; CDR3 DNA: TGTGCCAGCAGCCTACAGGGGGTGAACACTGAAGCTTTCTTT
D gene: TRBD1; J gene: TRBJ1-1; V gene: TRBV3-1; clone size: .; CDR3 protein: CASSITGVWTEAFF; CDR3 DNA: TGTGCCAGCAGTATCACAGGGGTTTGGACTGAAGCTTTCTTT
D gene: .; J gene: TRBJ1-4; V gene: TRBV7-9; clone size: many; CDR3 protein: CASSLPFGANEKLFF; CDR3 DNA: TGTGCCAGCAGCTTACCTTTTGGAGCTAATGAAAAACTGTTTTTT
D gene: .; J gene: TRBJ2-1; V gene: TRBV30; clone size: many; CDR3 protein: CAWGPGVFSYNEQFF; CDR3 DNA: TGTGCCTGGGGCCCAGGGGTTTTCTCCTACAATGAGCAGTTCTTC
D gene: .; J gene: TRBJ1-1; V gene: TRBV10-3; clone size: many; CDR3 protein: CAISEVGVNTEAFF; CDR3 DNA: TGTGCCATCAGTGAAGTGGGGGTGAACACTGAAGCTTTCTTT
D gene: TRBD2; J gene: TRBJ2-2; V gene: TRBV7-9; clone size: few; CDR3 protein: CASSSPPGLAGYNTGELFF; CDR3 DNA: TGTGCCAGCAGCTCCCCGCCGGGACTAGCGGGATACAACACCGGGGAGCTGTTTTTT
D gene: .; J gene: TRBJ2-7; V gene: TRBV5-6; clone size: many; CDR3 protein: CASSLGPQGGYEQYF; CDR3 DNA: TGTGCCAGCAGCTTGGGACCCCAAGGCGGCTACGAGCAGTACTTC
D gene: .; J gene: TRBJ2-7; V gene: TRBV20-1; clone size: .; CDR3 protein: CSARVGAPSNRNYYEQYF; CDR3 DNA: TGCAGTGCTAGGGTCGGGGCCCCCTCCAATCGCAACTACTACGAGCAGTACTTC
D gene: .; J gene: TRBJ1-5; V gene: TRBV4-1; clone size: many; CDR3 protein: CASSQDPQGGQPQHF; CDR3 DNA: TGCGCCAGCAGCCAAGATCCGCAGGGAGGACAGCCCCAGCATTTT
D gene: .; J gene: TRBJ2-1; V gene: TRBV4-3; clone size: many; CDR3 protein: CASSQERGSSYNEQFF; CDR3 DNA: TGCGCCAGCAGCCAAGAAAGAGGGTCGTCCTACAATGAGCAGTTCTTC
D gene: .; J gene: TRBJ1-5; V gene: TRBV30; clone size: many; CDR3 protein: CAWSVGGDQPQHF; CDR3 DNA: TGTGCCTGGAGTGTTGGGGGAGACCAGCCCCAGCATTTT
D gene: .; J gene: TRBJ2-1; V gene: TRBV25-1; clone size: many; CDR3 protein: CASSVGNEQFF; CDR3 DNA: TGTGCCAGCAGTGTGGGTAATGAGCAGTTCTTC
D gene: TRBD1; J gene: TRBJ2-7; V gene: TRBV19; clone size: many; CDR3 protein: CASSIGTGPTYEQYF; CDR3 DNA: TGTGCCAGTAGTATTGGGACAGGGCCAACCTACGAGCAGTACTTC
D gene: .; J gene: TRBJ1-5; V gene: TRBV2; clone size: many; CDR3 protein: CASRPDRSYSNQPQHF; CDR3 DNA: TGTGCCAGCAGGCCCGACAGGTCGTATAGCAATCAGCCCCAGCATTTT